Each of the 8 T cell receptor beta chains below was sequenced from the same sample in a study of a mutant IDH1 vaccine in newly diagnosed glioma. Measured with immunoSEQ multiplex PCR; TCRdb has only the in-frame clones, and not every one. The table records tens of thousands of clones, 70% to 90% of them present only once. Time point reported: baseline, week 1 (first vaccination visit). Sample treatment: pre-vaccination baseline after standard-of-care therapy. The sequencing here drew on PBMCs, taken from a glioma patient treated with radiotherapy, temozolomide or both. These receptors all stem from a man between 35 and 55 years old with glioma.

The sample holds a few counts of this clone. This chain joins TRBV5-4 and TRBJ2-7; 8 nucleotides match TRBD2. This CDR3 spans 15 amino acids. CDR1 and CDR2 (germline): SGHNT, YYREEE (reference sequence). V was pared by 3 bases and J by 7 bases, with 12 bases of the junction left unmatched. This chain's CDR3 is CASSSGGLVLGEQYF. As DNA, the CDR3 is TGTGCCAGCAGCTCGGGGGGACTAGTCCTGGGGGAGCAGTACTTC. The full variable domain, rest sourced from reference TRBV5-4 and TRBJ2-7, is ETGVTQSPTHLIKTRGQQVTLRCSSQSGHNTVSWYQQALGQGPQFIFQYYREEENGRGNFPPRFSGLQFPNYSSELNVNALELDDSALYLCASSSGGLVLGEQYFGPGTRLTVT.

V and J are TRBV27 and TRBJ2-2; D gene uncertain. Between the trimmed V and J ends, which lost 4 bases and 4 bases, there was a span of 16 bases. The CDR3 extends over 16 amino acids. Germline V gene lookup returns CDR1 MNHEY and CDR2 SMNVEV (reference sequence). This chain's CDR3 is CASSSPSTRATGELFF. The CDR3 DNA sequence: TGTGCCAGCAGTTCCCCGTCGACCCGTGCCACCGGGGAGCTGTTTTTT.

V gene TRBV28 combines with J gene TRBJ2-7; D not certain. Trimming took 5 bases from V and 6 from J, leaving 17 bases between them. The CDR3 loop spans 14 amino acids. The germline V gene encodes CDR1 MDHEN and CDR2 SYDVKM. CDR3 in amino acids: CASSRIRVGREQYF. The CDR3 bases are TGTGCCAGCAGTCGCATCCGGGTTGGGCGCGAGCAGTACTTC.

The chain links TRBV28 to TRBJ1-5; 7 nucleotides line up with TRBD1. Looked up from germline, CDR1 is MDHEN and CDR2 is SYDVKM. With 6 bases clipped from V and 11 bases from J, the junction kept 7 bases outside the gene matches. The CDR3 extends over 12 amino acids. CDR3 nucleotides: TGTGCCAGCAGGGGACAGCTTTTCGCCCAGCATTTT. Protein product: CASRGQLFAQHF. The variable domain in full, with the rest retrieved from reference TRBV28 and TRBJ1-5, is DVKVTQSSRYLVKRTGEKVFLECVQDMDHENMFWYRQDPGLGLRLIYFSYDVKMKEKGDIPEGYSVSREKKERFSLILESASTNQTSMYLCASRGQLFAQHFGDGTRLSIL.

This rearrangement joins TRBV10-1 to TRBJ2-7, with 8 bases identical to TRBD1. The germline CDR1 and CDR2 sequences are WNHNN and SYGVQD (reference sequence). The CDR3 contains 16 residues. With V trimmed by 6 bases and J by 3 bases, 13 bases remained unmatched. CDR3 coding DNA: TGCGCCAGCAGACATCAATCCGGGACAGGACACTACGAGCAGTACTTC. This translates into CASRHQSGTGHYEQYF.

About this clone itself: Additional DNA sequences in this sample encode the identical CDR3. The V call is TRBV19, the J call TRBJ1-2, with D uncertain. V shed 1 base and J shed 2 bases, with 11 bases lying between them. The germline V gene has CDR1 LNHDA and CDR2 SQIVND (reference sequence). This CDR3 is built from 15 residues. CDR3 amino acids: CASSIVGQLNYGYTF. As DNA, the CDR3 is TGTGCCAGTAGTATAGTCGGGCAACTAAACTATGGCTACACCTTC.

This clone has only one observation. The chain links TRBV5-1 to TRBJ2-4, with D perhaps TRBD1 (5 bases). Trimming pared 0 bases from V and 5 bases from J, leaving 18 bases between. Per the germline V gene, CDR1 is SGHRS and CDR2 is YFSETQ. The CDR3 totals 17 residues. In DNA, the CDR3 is TGCGCCAGCAGCTTGGCCTTTGGGCAGGGTGGCCAAAACATTCAGTACTTC. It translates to CASSLAFGQGGQNIQYF.

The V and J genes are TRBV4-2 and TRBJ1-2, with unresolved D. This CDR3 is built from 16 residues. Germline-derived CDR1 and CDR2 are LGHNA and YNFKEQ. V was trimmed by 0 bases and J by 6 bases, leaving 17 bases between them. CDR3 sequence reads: CASSQDVGKVRDGYTF. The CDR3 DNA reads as TGTGCCAGCAGCCAAGATGTGGGGAAGGTTAGGGATGGCTACACCTTC.